The rows below give T cell receptor beta chains drawn from one sample of a study of siplizumab effects on memory and regulatory T cells. The method was immunoSEQ multiplex PCR; TCRdb's version includes in-frame clones alone and lacks a portion of them. The top ten clones hold about 0.62% of a sample with more than 95,000 clones, about 94% of them seen once. The sequenced sample consisted of Tregs sorted from blood. These receptors were taken from a human donor in good health. The CDR3 runs from the conserved cysteine through the conserved F or W. The D gene is left open where the match is weak.

J gene: TRBJ2-1; V gene: TRBV27; D gene: TRBD1; CDR3 protein: CASSGRGRTEQFF
J gene: TRBJ2-7; V gene: TRBV5-1; D gene: -; CDR3 protein: CASSLAAGLSYEQYF
J gene: TRBJ1-2; V gene: TRBV10-3; D gene: -; CDR3 protein: CAISEQIFTPGAQVGYTF
J gene: TRBJ1-2; V gene: TRBV6-5; D gene: TRBD1; CDR3 protein: CASSARDRPYGYTF
J gene: TRBJ2-7; V gene: TRBV11-2; D gene: -; CDR3 protein: CAWRWAGPYEQYF
J gene: TRBJ1-5; V gene: TRBV7-8; D gene: TRBD1; CDR3 protein: CASSARGLAGNQPQHF
J gene: TRBJ2-3; V gene: TRBV7-2; D gene: -; CDR3 protein: CASSLPTDTQYF
J gene: TRBJ2-6; V gene: TRBV13; D gene: -; CDR3 protein: CASSQSSSGANVLTF
J gene: TRBJ1-5; V gene: TRBV7-8; D gene: -; CDR3 protein: CASSSILDGLAQHF
J gene: TRBJ2-3; V gene: TRBV9; D gene: TRBD1; CDR3 protein: CASSVATGATDTQYF
J gene: TRBJ2-5; V gene: TRBV5-4; D gene: TRBD2; CDR3 protein: CASSLGGTSGSETQYF
J gene: TRBJ2-3; V gene: TRBV19; D gene: -; CDR3 protein: CASSIPPPGPDTQYF
J gene: TRBJ2-1; V gene: TRBV6-5; D gene: -; CDR3 protein: CASRGIGEQFF
J gene: TRBJ2-6; V gene: TRBV6-6; D gene: -; CDR3 protein: CASSKTQGSGANVLTF
J gene: TRBJ2-1; V gene: TRBV7-6; D gene: TRBD2; CDR3 protein: CASSSGLAGSNEQFF
J gene: TRBJ1-2; V gene: TRBV30; D gene: -; CDR3 protein: CAWSVMGSNYGYTF
J gene: TRBJ1-6; V gene: TRBV5-4; D gene: -; CDR3 protein: CASSSSRGDSPLHF
J gene: TRBJ1-4; V gene: TRBV5-1; D gene: -; CDR3 protein: CASREGLATNEKLFF
J gene: TRBJ2-3; V gene: TRBV18; D gene: -; CDR3 protein: CASSPPGAPPDTQYF
J gene: TRBJ2-3; V gene: TRBV6-5; D gene: -; CDR3 protein: CASSYPGTDTQYF
J gene: TRBJ1-5; V gene: TRBV29-1; D gene: TRBD1; CDR3 protein: CSVQGNGQPQHF
J gene: TRBJ2-2; V gene: TRBV5-1; D gene: -; CDR3 protein: CASSLLGPNTGELFF